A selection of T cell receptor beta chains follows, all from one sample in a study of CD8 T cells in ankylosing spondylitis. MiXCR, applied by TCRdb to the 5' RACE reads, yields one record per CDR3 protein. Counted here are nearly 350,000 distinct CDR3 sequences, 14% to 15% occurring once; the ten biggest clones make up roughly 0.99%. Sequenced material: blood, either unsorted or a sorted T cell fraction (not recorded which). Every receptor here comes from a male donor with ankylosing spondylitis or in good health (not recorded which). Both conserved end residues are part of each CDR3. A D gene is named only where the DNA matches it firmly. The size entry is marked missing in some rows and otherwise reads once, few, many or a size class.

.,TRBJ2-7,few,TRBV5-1,TGCGCCAGCACCCAGGGCCAGGGGCTCTACGAGCAGTACTTC,CASTQGQGLYEQYF
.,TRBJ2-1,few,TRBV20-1,TGCAGTGCTAGCCTTGGGGAAAGGGCTTGGAATGAGCAGTTCTTC,CSASLGERAWNEQFF
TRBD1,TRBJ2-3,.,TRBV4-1,TGCGCCAGCAGCCAAGGGGAAGGACAGGGGGCATACGATACGCAGTATTTT,CASSQGEGQGAYDTQYF
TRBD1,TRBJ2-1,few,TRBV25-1,TGTGCCAGCAGTGAATTTGATGGGACAGGGACCTACAATGAGCAGTTCTTC,CASSEFDGTGTYNEQFF
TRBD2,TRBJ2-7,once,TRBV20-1,TGCAGTGCTTCCCTCCTAGCGGGAGGCTCCGGGGACGAGCAGTACTTC,CSASLLAGGSGDEQYF
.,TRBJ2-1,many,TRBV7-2,TGTGCCAGCAGCTTAGTATCCAATGAGCAGTTCTTC,CASSLVSNEQFF
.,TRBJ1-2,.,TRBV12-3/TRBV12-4,TGTGCCAGCGGGGGATTCAGCTTAGAAAACTATGGCTACACCTTC,CASGGFSLENYGYTF
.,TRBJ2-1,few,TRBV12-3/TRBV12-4,TGTGCCAGCAGCGTCGGACCAGGGAGGCATGAGCAGTTCTTC,CASSVGPGRHEQFF
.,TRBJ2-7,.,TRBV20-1,TGCAGTGCCCGGGGGGCGGGGCTCTACGAGCAGTACTTC,CSARGAGLYEQYF
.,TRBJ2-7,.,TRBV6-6,TGTGCCAGCAGTTACTCGGGGGACGAGCAGTACTTC,CASSYSGDEQYF
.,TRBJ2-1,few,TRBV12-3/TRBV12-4,TGTGCCAGCAGTTTATCGAGAATCTACAATGAGCAGTTCTTC,CASSLSRIYNEQFF
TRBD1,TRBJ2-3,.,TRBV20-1,TGCAGTGCTATGGCAGGGGGCGCGGGCCCAGATACGCAGTATTTT,CSAMAGGAGPDTQYF
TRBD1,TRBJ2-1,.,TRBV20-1,TGCAGTGCTAGCGGACAGGGGGGATATGAGCAGTTCTTC,CSASGQGGYEQFF
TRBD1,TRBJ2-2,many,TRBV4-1,TGCGCCAGCAGCCAACCGGGACAGGGGTCCGGGGAGCTGTTTTTT,CASSQPGQGSGELFF
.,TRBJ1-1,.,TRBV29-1,TGCAGCGTTGGGGGGGCAGGGCGGAACACTGAAGCTTTCTTT,CSVGGAGRNTEAFF
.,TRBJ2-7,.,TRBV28,TGTGCCAGCACCTCCCCCGGAGCGGCGGGTGGAACCAACTCCTACGAGCAGTACTTC,CASTSPGAAGGTNSYEQYF
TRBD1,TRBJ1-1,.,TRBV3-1,TGTGCCAGCAGCCAAGATTCCGGGACAGGGGGGAAGGCAAGTGAAGCTTTCTTT,CASSQDSGTGGKASEAFF
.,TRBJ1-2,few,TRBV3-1,TGTGCCAGCAGCCAAGATCGCATCGGCTACACCTTC,CASSQDRIGYTF
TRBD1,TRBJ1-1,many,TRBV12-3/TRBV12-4,TGTGCCAGCGGGGGGGGACAGCGCACTGAAGCTTTCTTT,CASGGGQRTEAFF
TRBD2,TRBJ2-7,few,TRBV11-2,TGTGCCAGCAGCCCCCCGGGACTAGCGGGGGTCTACGAGCAGTACTTC,CASSPPGLAGVYEQYF
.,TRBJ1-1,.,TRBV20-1,TGCAGTGCTAGACTAGGGGTGAACACTGAAGCTTTCTTT,CSARLGVNTEAFF
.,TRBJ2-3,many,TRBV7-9,TGTGCCAGCAGCAGGAGGGACCCCCTAGATACGCAGTATTTT,CASSRRDPLDTQYF
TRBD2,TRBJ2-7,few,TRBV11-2,TGTGCCAGCAGCTCAAGGTCACTAGCGGGGAGGAGCTCCTACGAGCAGTACTTC,CASSSRSLAGRSSYEQYF
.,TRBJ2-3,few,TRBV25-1,TGTGCCAGCAGTGACCCAGCGATCACAGATACGCAGTATTTT,CASSDPAITDTQYF
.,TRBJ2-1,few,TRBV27,TGTGCCAGCAGTTCCCACGGGACTGGCAATGAGCAGTTCTTC,CASSSHGTGNEQFF
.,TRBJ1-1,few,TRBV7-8,TGTGCCAGCAGCTCTCAAGACGGGGTTGAAGCTTTCTTT,CASSSQDGVEAFF
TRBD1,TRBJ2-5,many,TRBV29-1,TGCAGCGTTGAGAGGGACAGAGAAGAGACCCAGTACTTC,CSVERDREETQYF